This T cell receptor (beta chain) was retrieved from a study of T-cell memory formation after mild COVID-19. Study in general: TCR clusters mostly belonged to single donors.

TCRdb redid the calling of the 5' RACE reads with MiXCR, one entry per CDR3 protein. The table lists roughly 450,000 distinct CDR3 sequences, about 20% of them singletons. This clonotype has a count of ten or more. The CDR3 sequence is 14 residues long. The germline V gene encodes CDR1 SGHVS and CDR2 FNYEAQ. The junction had 1 base not matched to a gene; V was cut back by 5 bases and J by 1 base. The clonotype was recovered from an adult woman who had mild COVID-19 (a few samples of this study predate the infection). Cell type and time point are not known. J is TRBJ2-2 and V is TRBV7-6; 7 nucleotides agree with TRBD1. Sequencing was carried out using PBMCs or a T cell subset sorted from them (not recorded which). The CDR3 DNA is TGTGCCAGCAGCCGGACAGGGAACACCGGGGAGCTGTTTTTT. Its protein product is CASSRTGNTGELFF.